This paragraph covers one T cell receptor beta chain sequence. The entry originates in a study of siplizumab effects on memory and regulatory T cells. The CDR3 is 15 amino acids. Germline assignment: CDR1 SGHTA and CDR2 FQGTGA. Unmatched junction bases numbered 3, after V lost 2 bases and J lost 3 bases. Clones were read by immunoSEQ multiplex PCR, and TCRdb kept only the in-frame ones, dropping some. The repertoire holds roughly 100,000 clones, with roughly 96% as singletons. What was sequenced was naive CD4+ T cells sorted from blood. The clonotype comes from a human donor in good health. This chain links TRBV7-3 with TRBJ2-1; 8 bases map to TRBD1. The CDR3 reads CASSLARGLYNEQFF. The CDR3 DNA follows: TGTGCCAGCAGCTTAGCCAGGGGGCTCTACAATGAGCAGTTCTTC.